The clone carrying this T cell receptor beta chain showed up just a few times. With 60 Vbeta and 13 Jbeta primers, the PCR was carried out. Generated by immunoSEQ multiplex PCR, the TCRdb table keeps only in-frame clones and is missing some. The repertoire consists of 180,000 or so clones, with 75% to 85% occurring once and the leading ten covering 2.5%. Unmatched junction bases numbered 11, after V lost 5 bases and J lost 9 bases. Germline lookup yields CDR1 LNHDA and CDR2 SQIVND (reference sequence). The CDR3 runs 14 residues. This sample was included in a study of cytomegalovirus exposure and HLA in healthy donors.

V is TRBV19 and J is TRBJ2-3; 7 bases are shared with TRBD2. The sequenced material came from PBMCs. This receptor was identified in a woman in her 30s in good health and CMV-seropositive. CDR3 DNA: TGTGCCAGTAGTCCTCGCGGGGGTGACTCCACGCAGTATTTT. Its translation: CASSPRGGDSTQYF.